One sample yielded the 7 T cell receptor beta chains listed below, sequenced in a study of blood T cell repertoires in COVID-19. TCRdb keeps only in-frame clones here, not all; method: immunoSEQ multiplex PCR. The sample lists roughly 50,000 clones, roughly 82% seen once, with 7.3% in the top ten. Sequenced input: peripheral blood. The receptors come from a middle-aged man with acute or convalescent COVID-19.

This chain links TRBV19 with TRBJ2-3, with 8 bases lining up with TRBD2. The V gene end was trimmed by 1 base and the J gene end by 6 bases; junction bases not matched to a gene: 6. There are 15 residues in the CDR3. Germline CDR1 is LNHDA and CDR2 is SQIVND (reference sequence). This chain's CDR3 is CASSIGNGGGDTQYF. For the CDR3, the DNA is TGTGCCAGTAGTATAGGGAATGGCGGGGGGGATACGCAGTATTTT.

This clone was seen a few times. CDR3 sequence (DNA): TGTGCCAGCAGGAATGACCACAGGGACAACACTGAAGCTTTCTTT. Encoded protein: CASRNDHRDNTEAFF. The rearrangement links TRBV27 to TRBJ1-1; a weak D match, TRBD1 (6 bases). The germline V gene encodes CDR1 MNHEY and CDR2 SMNVEV (reference sequence). V lost 6 bases and J lost 2, with 16 bases in between. The CDR3 has 15 amino acids.

The V call is TRBV2, the J call TRBJ1-1; D gene uncertain. The CDR3 extends over 14 amino acids. Germline CDR1 reads SNHLY; CDR2 reads FYNNEI. Trimming cost V 9 bases and J 2 bases, with 16 bases left between them. CDR3 sequence (DNA): TGTGCCAGTAGGATTGGGCAGATTAACACTGAAGCTTTCTTT. This translates into CASRIGQINTEAFF.

The chain joins TRBV13 to TRBJ2-2; weak D call: TRBD2 (7 bases). Trimming took off 3 bases at V and 5 bases at J, with 19 bases between the two ends. The CDR3 length is 17 residues. Germline CDR1 PRHDT, CDR2 FYEKMQ (reference sequence). The CDR3 sequence: CASSLVGGRGGTGELFF. As DNA, the CDR3 is TGTGCCAGCAGCTTGGTCGGCGGCAGGGGAGGGACCGGGGAGCTGTTTTTT. Based on the CDR3 plus reference TRBV13 and TRBJ2-2, the full variable domain is AAGVIQSPRHLIKEKRETATLKCYPIPRHDTVYWYQQGPGQDPQFLISFYEKMQSDKGSIPDRFSAQQFSDYHSELNMSSLELGDSALYFCASSLVGGRGGTGELFFGEGSRLTVL.

This clone came up a few times. This chain uses TRBV24-1 with TRBJ2-2; possibly TRBD1 for D (6 bases). V was trimmed by 9 bases and J by 7 bases, leaving 17 bases between them. Per the germline V gene, CDR1 is KGHDR and CDR2 is SFDVKD. The CDR3 is made up of 14 amino acids. The CDR3 DNA is TGTGCCACCGCCCCCCCAGGGGACATCGGGGAGCTGTTTTTT. Translated: CATAPPGDIGELFF.

The rearrangement joins TRBV5-3 to TRBJ2-7, with 9 bases that match TRBD1. TRBV5-3 is reported as an ORF; its role is uncertain. The V segment lost 4 bases and the J segment 3 bases; nucleotides outside the gene matches: 11. The CDR3 contains 16 residues. The CDR3 coding sequence is TGTGCCAGAAGCGTGGGACCGGGACAGGGAGGCTACGAGCAGTACTTC. As protein: CARSVGPGQGGYEQYF.

The V and J genes are TRBV5-1 and TRBJ1-3; D might be TRBD1 (6 bases). Germline V CDR1 and CDR2: SGHRS, YFSETQ. CDR3 length equals 17 residues. V was pared by 0 bases and J by 0 bases, with 13 bases between. This chain's CDR3 is CASSLGGGAFSGNTIYF. The CDR3 region has the DNA TGCGCCAGCAGCTTGGGCGGGGGCGCCTTCTCTGGAAACACCATATATTTT.